A selection of T cell receptor beta chains follows, all from one sample in a study of shared clonotypes between healthy human individuals. Method: immunoSEQ multiplex PCR; TCRdb's copy keeps in-frame clones and lacks some. Altogether about 2.2 million clones are present, roughly 95% being singletons, with the ten largest covering roughly 1.7%. The sample was naive CD8+ T cells from PBMCs. The receptors shown here come from a man younger than 35 in good health. Some clones in this sample may be carry-over from other donors' samples. The CDR3 runs from the conserved cysteine through the conserved F or W. Fields, in order: D gene, J gene, V gene, CDR3 protein, CDR3 DNA. The D gene is left open where the match is weak.

NA TRBJ2-1 TRBV5-8 CASSESTVYGHNEQFF TGTGCCAGCAGCGAGTCGACAGTCTACGGCCACAATGAGCAGTTCTTC
NA TRBJ2-1 TRBV5-6 CASSWSSAHNEQFF TGTGCCAGCAGCTGGAGTAGCGCCCACAATGAGCAGTTCTTC
NA TRBJ1-1 TRBV5-4 CASSGRDPTEAFF TGTGCCAGCAGCGGCCGGGATCCTACAGAAGCTTTCTTT
NA TRBJ2-3 TRBV9 CASSVTRLGPSTDTQYF TGTGCCAGCAGCGTCACGCGACTGGGGCCTAGCACAGATACGCAGTATTTT
NA TRBJ1-2 TRBV9 CASSIRQDYGYTF TGTGCCAGCAGCATCCGACAGGATTATGGCTACACCTTC
NA TRBJ1-1 TRBV6-1 CASYEKGRNTEAFF TGTGCCAGCTACGAAAAAGGCAGGAACACTGAAGCTTTCTTT
NA TRBJ2-5 TRBV5-1 CASSFVGPYQVETQYF TGCGCCAGCAGCTTCGTAGGGCCCTACCAAGTGGAGACCCAGTACTTC
NA TRBJ1-1 TRBV7-9 CASSLVGWGRDTEAFF TGTGCCAGCAGCTTAGTTGGGTGGGGCAGGGACACTGAAGCTTTCTTT
NA TRBJ2-7 TRBV5-1 CASSLGEGYEQYF TGCGCCAGCAGCCTTGGAGAGGGCTACGAGCAGTACTTC
NA TRBJ2-7 TRBV9 CASSVNSYEQYF TGTGCCAGCAGCGTCAACTCCTACGAGCAGTACTTC
TRBD2 TRBJ2-1 TRBV28 CASSFSPSGAYNEQFF TGTGCCAGCAGTTTTAGCCCTAGCGGGGCCTACAATGAGCAGTTCTTC
TRBD1 TRBJ2-2 TRBV11-2 CASSRVRGRGTGELFF TGTGCCAGCAGCCGGGTGAGGGGGCGAGGCACCGGGGAGCTGTTTTTT
NA TRBJ1-4 TRBV7-9 CASSPSFGQQATNEKLFF TGTGCCAGCAGCCCTTCCTTTGGGCAACAGGCAACTAATGAAAAACTGTTTTTT
NA TRBJ2-7 TRBV6-4 CASSESDSYEQYF TGTGCCAGCAGTGAATCAGACTCCTACGAGCAGTACTTC
NA TRBJ2-7 TRBV11-2 CASSFPGKDYEQYF TGTGCCAGCAGCTTTCCGGGAAAAGACTACGAGCAGTACTTC
TRBD1 TRBJ2-7 TRBV27 CASSFTNRGGEQYF TGTGCCAGCAGTTTCACAAACAGGGGCGGCGAGCAGTACTTC
NA TRBJ1-1 TRBV27 CASSDGAGMNTEAFF TGTGCCAGCAGCGATGGCGCAGGAATGAACACTGAAGCTTTCTTT
TRBD1 TRBJ2-1 TRBV10-2 CASSDRRTGVSEQFF TGCGCCAGCAGTGATAGAAGGACAGGGGTATCTGAGCAGTTCTTC
NA TRBJ2-2 TRBV27 CASSLLGLRGSTGELFF TGTGCCAGCAGTTTATTGGGACTCAGGGGGAGCACCGGGGAGCTGTTTTTT
NA TRBJ2-7 TRBV2 CASSEGQGTYEQYF TGTGCCAGCAGTGAAGGGCAGGGGACCTACGAGCAGTACTTC
NA TRBJ2-2 TRBV9 CASSVVSGELFF TGTGCCAGCAGCGTAGTTAGCGGGGAGCTGTTTTTT
TRBD1 TRBJ2-1 TRBV27 CASTSWTGSYNEQFF TGTGCCAGCACCAGCTGGACAGGGTCCTACAATGAGCAGTTCTTC
NA TRBJ2-5 TRBV15 CATSSRDLETQYF TGTGCCACCAGCTCCCGGGACCTAGAGACCCAGTACTTC
NA TRBJ2-7 TRBV5-6 CASSLGMEQYF TGTGCCAGCAGCTTGGGTATGGAGCAGTACTTC
NA TRBJ1-2 TRBV4-1 CASAPSMAGYGYTF TGCGCCAGCGCCCCGAGCATGGCCGGCTATGGCTACACCTTC
NA TRBJ2-5 TRBV10-3 CAISPSGGETQYF TGTGCCATCAGTCCATCGGGTGGAGAGACCCAGTACTTC
NA TRBJ2-5 TRBV5-6 CASSLESNRAWETQYF TGTGCCAGCAGCTTAGAATCTAACAGGGCTTGGGAGACCCAGTACTTC
NA TRBJ2-7 TRBV14 CASSQDPPWAENIYEQYF TGTGCCAGCAGCCAAGACCCGCCCTGGGCAGAAAACATTTACGAGCAGTACTTC
NA TRBJ2-1 TRBV19 CASSINSGNHEQFF TGTGCCAGTAGTATAAATTCAGGTAACCATGAGCAGTTCTTC
NA TRBJ1-5 TRBV28 CASSFGGNPPQHF TGTGCCAGCAGTTTTGGGGGCAATCCGCCCCAGCATTTT
NA TRBJ1-2 TRBV27 CASSFVNGYGYTF TGTGCCAGCAGTTTTGTTAATGGCTATGGCTACACCTTC